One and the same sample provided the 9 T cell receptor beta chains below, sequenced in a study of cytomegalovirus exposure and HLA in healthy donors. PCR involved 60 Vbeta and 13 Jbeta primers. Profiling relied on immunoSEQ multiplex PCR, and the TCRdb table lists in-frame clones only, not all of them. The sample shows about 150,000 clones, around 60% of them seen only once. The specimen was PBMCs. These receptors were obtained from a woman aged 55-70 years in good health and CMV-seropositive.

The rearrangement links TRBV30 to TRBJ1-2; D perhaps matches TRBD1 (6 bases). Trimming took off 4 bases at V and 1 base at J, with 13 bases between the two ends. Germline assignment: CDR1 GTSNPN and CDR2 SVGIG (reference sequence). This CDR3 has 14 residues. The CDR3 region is CAWIHGRGNYGYTF. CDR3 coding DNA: TGTGCCTGGATCCATGGCAGGGGTAACTATGGCTACACCTTC.

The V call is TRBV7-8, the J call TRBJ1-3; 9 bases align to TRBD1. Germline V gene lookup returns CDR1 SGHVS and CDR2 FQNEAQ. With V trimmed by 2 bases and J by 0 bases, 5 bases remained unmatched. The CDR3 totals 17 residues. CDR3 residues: CASSLMGQGTSGNTIYF. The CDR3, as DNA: TGTGCCAGCAGCTTAATGGGACAGGGAACCTCTGGAAACACCATATATTTT. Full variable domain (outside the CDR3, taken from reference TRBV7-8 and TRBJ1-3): GAGVSQSPRYKVAKRGQDVALRCDPISGHVSLFWYQQALGQGPEFLTYFQNEAQLDKSGLPSDRFFAERPEGSVSTLKIQRTQQEDSAVYLCASSLMGQGTSGNTIYFGEGSWLTVV.

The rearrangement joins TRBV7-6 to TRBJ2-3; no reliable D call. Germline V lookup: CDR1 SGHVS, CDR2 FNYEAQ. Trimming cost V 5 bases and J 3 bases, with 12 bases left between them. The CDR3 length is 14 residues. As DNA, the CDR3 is TGTGCCAGCAGCCGATCCGACACAACAGATACGCAGTATTTT. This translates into CASSRSDTTDTQYF.

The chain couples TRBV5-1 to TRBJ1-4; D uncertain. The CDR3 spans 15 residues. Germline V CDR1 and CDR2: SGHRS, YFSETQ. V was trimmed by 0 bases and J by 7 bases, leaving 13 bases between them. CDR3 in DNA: TGCGCCAGCAGCTTGGGAGATTATGGTGGTGAAAAACTGTTTTTT. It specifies CASSLGDYGGEKLFF.

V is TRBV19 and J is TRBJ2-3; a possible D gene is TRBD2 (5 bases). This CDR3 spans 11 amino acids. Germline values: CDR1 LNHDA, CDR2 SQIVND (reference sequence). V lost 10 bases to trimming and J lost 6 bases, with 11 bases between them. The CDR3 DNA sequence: TGTGCCACTAAATCGGGGGATACGCAGTATTTT. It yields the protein CATKSGDTQYF.

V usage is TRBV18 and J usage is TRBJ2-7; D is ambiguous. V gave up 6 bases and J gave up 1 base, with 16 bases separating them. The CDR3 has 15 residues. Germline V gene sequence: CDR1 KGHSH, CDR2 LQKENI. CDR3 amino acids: CASSPSRSGSYEQYF. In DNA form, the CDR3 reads TGTGCCAGCTCGCCCTCGAGGTCTGGTTCCTACGAGCAGTACTTC. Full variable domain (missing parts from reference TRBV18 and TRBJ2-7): NAGVMQNPRHLVRRRGQEARLRCSPMKGHSHVYWYRQLPEEGLKFMVYLQKENIIDESGMPKERFSAEFPKEGPSILRIQQVVRGDSAAYFCASSPSRSGSYEQYFGPGTRLTVT.

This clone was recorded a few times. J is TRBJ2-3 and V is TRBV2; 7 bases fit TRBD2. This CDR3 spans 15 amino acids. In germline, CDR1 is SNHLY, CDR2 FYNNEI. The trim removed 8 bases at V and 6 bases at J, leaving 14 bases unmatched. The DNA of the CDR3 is TGTGCCAGCGGGGGGGTGAGCCTAATCCGGGATACGCAGTATTTT. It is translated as CASGGVSLIRDTQYF.

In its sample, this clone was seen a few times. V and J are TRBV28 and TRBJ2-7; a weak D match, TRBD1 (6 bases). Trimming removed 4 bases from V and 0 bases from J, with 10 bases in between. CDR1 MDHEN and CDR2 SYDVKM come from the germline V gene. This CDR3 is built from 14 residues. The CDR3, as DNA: TGTGCCAGCAGTTCGCAGGGGTCCTCCTACGAGCAGTACTTC. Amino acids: CASSSQGSSYEQYF.

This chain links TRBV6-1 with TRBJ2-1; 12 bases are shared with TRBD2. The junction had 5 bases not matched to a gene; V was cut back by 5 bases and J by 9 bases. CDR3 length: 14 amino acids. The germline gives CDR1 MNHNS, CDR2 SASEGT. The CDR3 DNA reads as TGTGCCAGCAGTCCCGGACTAGCGGGAATTGAGCAGTTCTTC. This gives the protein CASSPGLAGIEQFF.